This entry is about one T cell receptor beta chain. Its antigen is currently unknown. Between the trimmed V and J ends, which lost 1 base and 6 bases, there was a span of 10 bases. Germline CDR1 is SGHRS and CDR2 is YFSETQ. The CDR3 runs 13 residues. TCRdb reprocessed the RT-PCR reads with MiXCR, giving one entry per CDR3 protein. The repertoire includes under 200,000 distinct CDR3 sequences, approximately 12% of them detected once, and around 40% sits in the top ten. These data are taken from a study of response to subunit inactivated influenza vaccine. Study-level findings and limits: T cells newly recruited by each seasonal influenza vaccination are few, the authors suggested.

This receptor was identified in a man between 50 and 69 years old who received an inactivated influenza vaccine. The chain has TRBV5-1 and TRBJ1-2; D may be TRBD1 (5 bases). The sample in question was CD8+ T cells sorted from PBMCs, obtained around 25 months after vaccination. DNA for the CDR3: TGCGCCAGCAGCTTGACGGGGGGTCATGGCTACACCTTC. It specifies CASSLTGGHGYTF.